This TCR delta chain was obtained from a study of gamma-delta chains in newborns, infants, children. Study context: Innate gammadelta T cells reportedly expand polyclonally right after birth, driven by microbial exposure, per the title.

TCRdb reanalyzed the reads using CATT. In the table there are 2,000 to 3,000 delta-chain clones, more than 0.8% of which are singletons. CDR1 and CDR2 from the germline V gene are GEAIGNYY and EKD. The CDR3 is 19 residues long. Worth noting for this clone: The TCRdb record carries a much larger clone's protein, which differs from this DNA's translation at residue 17; a read error is the likely cause, and the protein listed here is the DNA translation. Distinct nucleotide sequences in the sample also encode this CDR3.

The sequence came from a child who was a newborn, infant or young child, either healthy, febrile or measles-vaccinated (not recorded which). Input material: blood. J is TRDJ3 and V is TRDV2, with 13 bases matching TRDD3. CDR3 amino acids: CACDKLGDTRSWDTRQVFF. For the CDR3, the DNA is TGTGCCTGTGATAAACTGGGGGATACGCGCTCCTGGGACACCCGACAGGTGTTTTTC.